The 22 T cell receptor beta chains presented below share a single source sample, sequenced in a study of blood T cells in healthy people across ages. Alongside a J-beta primer mix, a sample-barcoded 5' primer served in a second PCR lasting about 7 to 11 cycles. A single record per CDR3 protein comes from TCRdb applying MiXCR to the 5' RACE reads. The sample has 1.5 million to 2 million distinct CDR3 sequences; roughly 52% are singletons. Input material: blood. The source of these receptors is a woman aged 35 to 49 in good health.

The chain is built from TRBV6-5 and TRBJ2-1, with TRBD2 matching 13 bases. The DNA matches TRBJ2-7 better at its end, which makes the J call doubtful. CDR3 length equals 18 residues. Germline-derived CDR1 and CDR2 are MNHEY and SVGAGI. CDR3 protein: CASSFTTSGGASYNEQYF. Written as DNA, the CDR3 is TGTGCCAGCAGTTTCACAACTAGCGGGGGGGCTAGTTACAATGAGCAGTACTTC.

This clonotype was picked up a small number of times. The gene calls are TRBV4-1 and TRBJ2-7; 12 bases are a match to TRBD2. The CDR3 contains 16 residues. The junction had 5 bases not matched to a gene; V was cut back by 3 bases and J by 2 bases. The V gene's germline CDR1 is MGHRA and CDR2 YSYEKL. The DNA of the CDR3 is TGCGCCAGCAGCCATGCCGGGACTAGCGGGCCCTACGAGCAGTACTTC. It specifies CASSHAGTSGPYEQYF.

This chain links TRBV4-3 with TRBJ2-1; D perhaps matches TRBD1 (6 bases). The V and J ends lost 0 bases and 6 bases respectively, with 21 bases between them. The CDR3 has 18 residues. The germline CDR1 and CDR2 sequences are LGHNA and YSLEER. In DNA form, the CDR3 reads TGCGCCAGCAGCCAAGAGACCATCAAACGGACAGTGGCCAATGAGCAGTTCTTC. Residues: CASSQETIKRTVANEQFF.

The CDR3 bases are TGCAGTGCTAGACCGTGGAACAATGAGCAGTTCTTC. Translated: CSARPWNNEQFF. This sequence joins TRBV20-1 and TRBJ2-1, with no clear D. The ends were cut back, 2 bases at V and 5 bases at J, with 7 bases in the middle. Per the germline V gene, CDR1 is DFQATT and CDR2 is SNEGSKA (reference sequence). This CDR3 is 12 amino acids long.

DNA for the CDR3: TGTGCCAGCAGCGTGGTGGGGGCCTACAATGAGCAGTTCTTC. Its protein is CASSVVGAYNEQFF. V usage is TRBV9 and J usage is TRBJ2-1, with D possibly being TRBD1 or TRBD2 (5 bases each). V dropped 2 bases and J dropped 2 bases, with 8 bases sitting between them. This CDR3 contains 14 residues. CDR1 is SGDLS and CDR2 is YYNGEE in the germline V gene.

This clonotype has a handful of counts. The gene calls are TRBV27 and TRBJ2-4, with 8 positions matching TRBD2. The DNA end favors TRBJ2-7, so the J call may be wrong. Germline CDR1 and CDR2: MNHEY and SMNVEV (reference sequence). CDR3 length: 16 amino acids. The CDR3 sequence is CASSLHLGRGVYEQYF. CDR3 coding DNA: TGTGCCAGCAGTTTACACCTCGGGAGGGGAGTCTACGAGCAGTACTTC.

This chain uses TRBV20-1 with TRBJ1-2, with 8 bases lining up with TRBD1. V lost 6 bases and J lost 2; bases outside the gene matches: 5. The V gene's germline CDR1 is DFQATT and CDR2 SNEGSKA (reference sequence). The CDR3 is made up of 13 amino acids. CDR3 region: CSAKRQGNYGYTF. The CDR3, as DNA: TGCAGTGCAAAGCGACAGGGGAACTATGGCTACACCTTC.

V is TRBV4-3 and J is TRBJ1-1; unclear D gene. The V gene's germline CDR1 is LGHNA and CDR2 YSLEER. This CDR3 has 16 residues. V dropped 4 bases and J dropped 1 base, with 16 bases sitting between them. The CDR3 DNA follows: TGCGCCAGCAGCCGGGGTTTAAGGATAGAGAACACTGAAGCTTTCTTT. Its protein is CASSRGLRIENTEAFF.

This clonotype was seen only a few times. The J gene is TRBJ1-2, the V gene TRBV7-2; 7 bases align to TRBD1. The V gene's germline CDR1 is SGHTA and CDR2 FQGNSA. Trimming at V came to 5 bases and at J to 8 bases, leaving 11 bases not matched to a gene. The CDR3 is 14 amino acids. The CDR3 loop is CASSLYGQVSGYTF. The DNA for the CDR3 is TGTGCCAGCAGCCTTTACGGACAGGTATCCGGCTACACCTTC. The full variable domain, rest sourced from reference TRBV7-2 and TRBJ1-2, is GAGVSQSPSNKVTEKGKDVELRCDPISGHTALYWYRQSLGQGLEFLIYFQGNSAPDKSGLPSDRFSAERTGGSVSTLTIQRTQQEDSAVYLCASSLYGQVSGYTFGSGTRLTVV.

The V gene is TRBV5-1, the J gene TRBJ2-1, with D tentatively TRBD1 (5 bases). The V gene lost 3 bases and the J gene lost 2 bases, with 18 bases spanning the gap. The CDR3 consists of 17 residues. Germline V gene sequence: CDR1 SGHRS, CDR2 YFSETQ. CDR3 nucleotide sequence: TGCGCCAGCAGCTCGGAACGGGCAGGGTTAACCTACAATGAGCAGTTCTTC. It yields the protein CASSSERAGLTYNEQFF.

The genes are TRBV5-1 and TRBJ1-6; D possibly corresponds to TRBD1 (6 bases). CDR3 length equals 15 residues. Germline V gene lookup returns CDR1 SGHRS and CDR2 YFSETQ. Trimming removed 1 base from V and 8 bases from J, with 13 bases in between. The CDR3 reads CASSLQGQADSPLHF. CDR3 coding DNA: TGCGCCAGCAGCTTGCAGGGGCAGGCAGATTCACCCCTCCACTTT.

V usage is TRBV9 and J usage is TRBJ2-7; D might be TRBD1 (6 bases). The CDR3 length is 16 residues. Trimming pared 3 bases from V and 0 bases from J, leaving 16 bases between. Per germline, CDR1 SGDLS and CDR2 YYNGEE. DNA for the CDR3: TGTGCCAGCAGCGCCAACCGGGACACCCACTCCTACGAGCAGTACTTC. Translated, it gives CASSANRDTHSYEQYF.

The gene calls are TRBV7-2 and TRBJ2-2, with 10 positions matching TRBD2. CDR1 is SGHTA and CDR2 is FQGNSA in the germline V gene. The CDR3 is 16 residues long. Trimming cost V 5 bases and J 5 bases; bases outside gene matches: 8. The DNA for the CDR3 is TGTGCCAGCAGCATCACTAGCGGGGTCACAACCGGGGAGCTGTTTTTT. It translates to CASSITSGVTTGELFF.

Concerning this clonotype: One end of the junction is discordant with germline, which a read error may explain. The chain couples TRBV9 to TRBJ2-7, with a weak D call TRBD2 (6 bases). TRBJ2-5 matches the DNA end more closely, so the J call is doubtful. Germline V CDR1 and CDR2: SGDLS, YYNGEE. The CDR3 is made up of 13 amino acids. The CDR3 nucleotides are TGTGCCAACAGCGCCGGCGGGGAAGAGACCCAGTACTTC. It yields the protein CANSAGGEETQYF.

This clonotype was detected only a few times. V is TRBV2 and J is TRBJ2-1, with D uncertain. CDR3 length equals 12 residues. CDR1 and CDR2 (germline): SNHLY, FYNNEI. V lost 7 bases, J lost 6 bases, and 10 bases lay in between. The chain's CDR3 is CASIARRNEQFF. Written as DNA, the CDR3 is TGTGCCAGCATCGCCAGGCGCAATGAGCAGTTCTTC.

The chain carries TRBV20-1 and TRBJ2-3, with D maybe TRBD2 (5 bases). CDR1 is DFQATT, CDR2 SNEGSKA, per germline (reference sequence). The CDR3 consists of 11 residues. Trimming shortened V by 4 bases and J by 7 bases, and 9 bases separated the two germline ends. The CDR3 nucleotides are TGCAGTGCTACCACGGGGAATACGCAGTATTTT. Translating gives CSATTGNTQYF.

V gene TRBV20-1 combines with J gene TRBJ1-4; D possibly corresponds to TRBD1 (6 bases). Germline CDR1 and CDR2: DFQATT and SNEGSKA (reference sequence). There are 12 residues in the CDR3. V lost 4 bases, J lost 12 bases, and 15 bases lay in between. CDR3 sequence: CSANGGGRELFF. Written as DNA, the CDR3 is TGCAGTGCTAATGGAGGGGGGCGCGAACTGTTTTTT.

This chain uses TRBV5-1 with TRBJ2-5, with TRBD1 as a possible D gene (6 bases). The V gene's germline CDR1 is SGHRS and CDR2 YFSETQ. V was clipped by 2 bases and J by 0 bases, with 14 bases between them. The CDR3 has 16 amino acids. The CDR3 here is CASSLNSQGNQETQYF. For the CDR3, the DNA is TGCGCCAGCAGCTTAAATTCACAGGGCAACCAAGAGACCCAGTACTTC.

This chain uses TRBV5-1 with TRBJ1-2; tentative D call: TRBD1 (6 bases). CDR1 is SGHRS, CDR2 YFSETQ, per germline. The CDR3 loop spans 15 amino acids. The ends were cut back, 0 bases at V and 6 bases at J, with 15 bases in the middle. As DNA, the CDR3 is TGCGCCAGCAGCTTGGGCTGGGGGGCAGTGGATGGCTACACCTTC. The encoded protein is CASSLGWGAVDGYTF.

The gene calls are TRBV20-1 and TRBJ2-7; D unclear. The CDR3 runs 12 residues. The germline V gene encodes CDR1 DFQATT and CDR2 SNEGSKA (reference sequence). Trimming pared 6 bases from V and 6 bases from J, leaving 15 bases between. The CDR3 is CSARRSSLEQYF. The CDR3 coding sequence is TGCAGTGCAAGACGAAGCTCCCTCGAGCAGTACTTC.

The chain uses TRBV5-1 and TRBJ2-7; weak D call: TRBD1 (6 bases). The J call is in doubt because the DNA end fits TRBJ2-1 better. CDR1 and CDR2 from the germline V gene are SGHRS and YFSETQ. CDR3 length: 15 residues. The CDR3 DNA sequence: TGCGCCAGCAGCTCGCTACAGGGAGTCGGGAATGAGCAGTTCTTC. Translated, it gives CASSSLQGVGNEQFF.

The rearrangement joins TRBV9 to TRBJ2-5; D is undetermined. Germline V gives CDR1 SGDLS, CDR2 YYNGEE. Trimming left V 0 bases short and J 3 bases short, with 6 bases between. The CDR3 spans 13 residues. The CDR3 is CASSVAHEETQYF. The CDR3 nucleotides are TGTGCCAGCAGCGTAGCTCACGAAGAGACCCAGTACTTC.